This passage covers 20 T cell receptor beta chains from one sample sequenced in a study of long-term antiretroviral therapy in people with HIV. Investigators performed immunoSEQ version v3.0 at survey level. The data were produced by immunoSEQ multiplex PCR, yet TCRdb's version contains in-frame clones alone and is incomplete. This table has 44,000 or so clones, more than 90% appearing once. The sample here was unsorted PBMCs, taken 3.7 years after starting antiretroviral therapy. Receptor source: a woman in her 50s with HIV.

The V call is TRBV6-1, the J call TRBJ2-5, with TRBD1 identical over 10 bases. Looked up from germline, CDR1 is MNHNS and CDR2 is SASEGT. V shed 4 bases and J 5 bases; nucleotides not matched to a gene: 4. This CDR3 comprises 14 residues. The CDR3 region has the DNA TGTGCCAGCAGTGGACAGGGGGCGAGTGAGACCCAGTACTTC. Protein sequence: CASSGQGASETQYF.

This clone was picked up a small number of times. DNA for the CDR3: TGCGCCAGCAGCACTAGGGGGCCTGGAAACACCATATATTTT. This encodes CASSTRGPGNTIYF. The V call is TRBV4-1, the J call TRBJ1-3, with 7 bases identical to TRBD1. V lost 5 bases to trimming and J lost 2 bases; unmatched junction nucleotides: 3. Germline V gives CDR1 MGHRA, CDR2 YSYEKL. CDR3 length equals 14 residues.

J is TRBJ2-3 and V is TRBV9, with D perhaps TRBD1 (6 bases). Germline assignment: CDR1 SGDLS and CDR2 YYNGEE. Trimming cost V 1 base and J 2 bases, with 14 bases left between them. The CDR3 contains 16 residues. CDR3 sequence reads: CASSVKGGQTTDTQYF. Written as DNA, the CDR3 is TGTGCCAGCAGCGTAAAGGGTGGACAGACCACAGATACGCAGTATTTT.

The gene calls are TRBV6-5 and TRBJ1-2; TRBD1 matches 10 bases. This CDR3 comprises 13 residues. With 6 bases clipped from V and 8 bases from J, the junction kept 6 bases outside the gene matches. Germline V CDR1 and CDR2: MNHEY, SVGAGI. DNA of the CDR3: TGTGCCAGCAGCCGACAGGGGGCTGGAGGCTACACCTTC. As protein: CASSRQGAGGYTF.

The rearrangement links TRBV5-1 to TRBJ2-5; D gene unclear. Germline values: CDR1 SGHRS, CDR2 YFSETQ. V was trimmed by 0 bases and J by 2 bases, leaving 11 bases between them. The CDR3 totals 15 residues. The CDR3: CASSLEAAYQETQYF. For the CDR3, the DNA is TGCGCCAGCAGCTTGGAAGCAGCCTATCAAGAGACCCAGTACTTC. Filled out from reference TRBV5-1 and TRBJ2-5, the complete variable domain reads KAGVTQTPRYLIKTRGQQVTLSCSPISGHRSVSWYQQTPGQGLQFLFEYFSETQRNKGNFPGRFSGRQFSNSRSEMNVSTLELGDSALYLCASSLEAAYQETQYFGPGTRLLVL.

This chain links TRBV2 with TRBJ2-7, with D uncertain. Germline assignment: CDR1 SNHLY and CDR2 FYNNEI. The CDR3 is made up of 14 amino acids. The ends were cut back, 6 bases at V and 1 base at J, with 13 bases in the middle. The DNA for the CDR3 is TGTGCCAGCAGAGGGTTCGGGCAATCCTACGAGCAGTACTTC. This codes for CASRGFGQSYEQYF.

The chain links TRBV7-9 to TRBJ1-2; D call uncertain. V gave up 1 base and J gave up 1 base, with 4 bases separating them. The CDR3 consists of 13 residues. The V gene's germline CDR1 is SEHNR and CDR2 FQNEAQ (reference sequence). The CDR3, as DNA: TGTGCCAGCAGCTTAGACAGTAACTATGGCTACACCTTC. Protein sequence: CASSLDSNYGYTF.

The rearrangement uses TRBV25-1 and TRBJ1-2, with 9 bases lining up with TRBD1. The V segment lost 2 bases and the J segment 5 bases; nucleotides outside the gene matches: 3. The V gene's germline CDR1 is MGHDK and CDR2 SYGVNS. The CDR3 spans 14 residues. The CDR3: CASSEGTGPYGYTF. The CDR3 nucleotides read TGTGCCAGCAGTGAAGGGACAGGGCCTTATGGCTACACCTTC.

The chain couples TRBV6-6 to TRBJ1-6; 7 nucleotides line up with TRBD1. CDR1 and CDR2 from the germline V gene are MNHNY and SVGAGI (reference sequence). The CDR3 loop spans 14 amino acids. V trimming: 5 bases; J trimming: 5 bases; junction bases outside the gene matches: 3. CDR3 residues: CASSRGRDNSPLHF. The CDR3 nucleotides are TGTGCCAGCAGTAGGGGGCGAGATAATTCACCCCTCCACTTT.

This clone was picked up one time. CDR3 region: CASRQVTEAFF. In DNA form, the CDR3 reads TGTGCCAGCAGGCAGGTCACTGAAGCTTTCTTT. The V gene is TRBV7-9, the J gene TRBJ1-1, with no clear D. The CDR3 is made up of 11 amino acids. V dropped 6 bases and J dropped 4 bases, with 6 bases sitting between them. Per the germline V gene, CDR1 is SEHNR and CDR2 is FQNEAQ (reference sequence).

The gene calls are TRBV7-3 and TRBJ2-1, with 12 bases that match TRBD2. V lost 5 bases to trimming and J lost 8 bases; unmatched junction nucleotides: 7. Germline CDR1 is SGHTA and CDR2 is FQGTGA. The CDR3 runs to 15 residues. In DNA, the CDR3 is TGTGCCAGCAGCCTACTGGGACTAGCGGGTGATGAGCAGTTCTTC. Translated: CASSLLGLAGDEQFF.

This clone was recorded once. V gene TRBV6-5 combines with J gene TRBJ2-7; D is ambiguous. From germline, CDR1 is MNHEY and CDR2 SVGAGI. Deletions cut 8 bases from V and 0 bases from J, with 8 bases between. This CDR3 is 12 amino acids long. The CDR3 coding sequence is TGTGCCAGCTCGGCGAGCTCCTACGAGCAGTACTTC. Translating gives CASSASSYEQYF.

This rearrangement joins TRBV5-1 to TRBJ2-2; no definite D call. Germline V lookup: CDR1 SGHRS, CDR2 YFSETQ. Between the trimmed V and J ends, which lost 5 bases and 2 bases, there was a span of 10 bases. The CDR3 consists of 14 residues. CDR3 in DNA: TGCGCCAGCAGGGACCCCCCTAACACCGGGGAGCTGTTTTTT. Translating it yields CASRDPPNTGELFF.

The sample holds one count of this clone. The chain carries TRBV19 and TRBJ1-6, with a weak D call TRBD1 (6 bases). V was trimmed by 5 bases and J by 4 bases, leaving 9 bases between them. The CDR3 runs 14 residues. The germline V gene has CDR1 LNHDA and CDR2 SQIVND (reference sequence). The CDR3 DNA reads TGTGCCAGTAGTGCTCAGGGGTATAATTCACCCCTCCACTTT. It translates to CASSAQGYNSPLHF. Using reference TRBV19 and TRBJ1-6 for the parts outside the CDR3, the full variable domain is DGGITQSPKYLFRKEGQNVTLSCEQNLNHDAMYWYRQDPGQGLRLIYYSQIVNDFQKGDIAEGYSVSREKKESFPLTVTSAQKNPTAFYLCASSAQGYNSPLHFGNGTRLTVT.

The chain has TRBV29-1 and TRBJ1-2; a weak D match, TRBD1 (5 bases). Per the germline V gene, CDR1 is SQVTM and CDR2 is ANQGSEA. Trimming removed 4 bases from V and 2 bases from J, with 23 bases in between. This CDR3 is built from 17 residues. In DNA form, the CDR3 reads TGCAGCGTTGGGGTGGCGACAGAGCTCCCAACGAACTATGGCTACACCTTC. It encodes CSVGVATELPTNYGYTF.

This clone has only one observation. The chain joins TRBV27 to TRBJ1-1; 8 positions agree with TRBD1. This CDR3 contains 15 residues. Germline CDR1 MNHEY, CDR2 SMNVEV (reference sequence). Germline trimming cut 6 bases from V and 1 base from J; bases unmatched to any gene: 7. For the CDR3, the DNA is TGTGCCAGCAGCCCTGACAGGGGATGGAACACTGAAGCTTTCTTT. This gives the protein CASSPDRGWNTEAFF.

The chain combines TRBV7-3 with TRBJ2-1; 7 bases fit TRBD2. The germline V gene encodes CDR1 SGHTA and CDR2 FQGTGA. The CDR3 runs 15 residues. Losses at the gene ends were 6 bases for V and 4 bases for J; bases not matched to a gene: 9. CDR3 residues: CASSFQRGGYNEQFF. DNA of the CDR3: TGTGCCAGCAGTTTCCAGCGGGGAGGTTACAATGAGCAGTTCTTC.

The chain carries TRBV7-9 and TRBJ1-3, with 8 bases identical to TRBD1. The CDR3 spans 16 residues. Germline V lookup: CDR1 SEHNR, CDR2 FQNEAQ (reference sequence). V lost 4 bases and J lost 5; bases outside the gene matches: 10. CDR3 sequence: CASSYGQGELRNTIYF. In DNA, the CDR3 is TGTGCCAGCAGCTATGGACAGGGTGAGCTTCGAAACACCATATATTTT.

This sequence joins TRBV30 and TRBJ1-2; D unresolved. In germline, CDR1 is GTSNPN, CDR2 SVGIG (reference sequence). V dropped 4 bases and J dropped 8 bases, with 11 bases sitting between them. This CDR3 has 11 residues. CDR3 nucleotides: TGTGCCTGGACCCAGACGGAGGGCTACACCTTC. Translated, it gives CAWTQTEGYTF.

The chain uses TRBV18 and TRBJ1-1; a weak D match, TRBD1 (5 bases). The V end lost 1 base, the J end lost 5 bases, and 14 bases lay between the germline ends. CDR1 and CDR2 (germline): KGHSH, LQKENI. This CDR3 region has 15 residues. CDR3 in DNA: TGTGCCAGCTCACCACGTAGGGGCGCAGTTACTGAAGCTTTCTTT. It codes for CASSPRRGAVTEAFF.